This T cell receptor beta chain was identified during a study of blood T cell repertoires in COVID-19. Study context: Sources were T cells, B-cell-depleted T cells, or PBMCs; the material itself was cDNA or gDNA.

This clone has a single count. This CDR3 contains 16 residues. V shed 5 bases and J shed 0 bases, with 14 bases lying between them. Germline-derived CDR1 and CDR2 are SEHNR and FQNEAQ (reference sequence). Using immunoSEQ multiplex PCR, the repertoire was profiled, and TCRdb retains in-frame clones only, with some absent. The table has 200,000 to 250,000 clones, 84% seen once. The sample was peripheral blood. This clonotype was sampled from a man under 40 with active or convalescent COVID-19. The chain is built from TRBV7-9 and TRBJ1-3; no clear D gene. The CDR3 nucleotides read TGTGCCAGCAGCCCCCCTGGAGCCAGCTCTGGAAACACCATATATTTT. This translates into CASSPPGASSGNTIYF. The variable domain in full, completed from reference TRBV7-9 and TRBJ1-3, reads DTGVSQNPRHKITKRGQNVTFRCDPISEHNRLYWYRQTLGQGPEFLTYFQNEAQLEKSRLLSDRFSAERPKGSFSTLEIQRTEQGDSAMYLCASSPPGASSGNTIYFGEGSWLTVV.